These 2 T cell receptor beta chains originate from one sample sequenced in a study of blood T cell repertoires in COVID-19. Some clones are missing from TCRdb's copy, which holds only in-frame ones; the method was immunoSEQ multiplex PCR. Altogether roughly 190,000 clones are present, about 85% being singletons, with the ten largest covering about 22%. What was sequenced was peripheral blood. The receptors here all came from a man aged 55 to 70 with active or convalescent COVID-19.

This sequence joins TRBV30 and TRBJ1-6; 9 bases map to TRBD1. Germline CDR1 is GTSNPN and CDR2 is SVGIG (reference sequence). The CDR3 is made up of 15 amino acids. After removal of 4 bases from V and 5 bases from J, the junction contained 6 bases not matched to a gene. CDR3 coding DNA: TGTGCCTGGATGCTCCGGGACAGGGATAATTCACCCCTCCACTTT. Translating it yields CAWMLRDRDNSPLHF.

The chain recombines TRBV19 with TRBJ2-1; D is ambiguous. The CDR3 length is 14 residues. The V end lost 2 bases, the J end lost 6 bases, and 11 bases lay between the germline ends. Germline-derived CDR1 and CDR2 are LNHDA and SQIVND (reference sequence). The CDR3 protein is CASSIIQAGNEQFF. The CDR3 DNA reads TGTGCCAGTAGTATAATTCAGGCAGGCAATGAGCAGTTCTTC.